This section outlines one T cell receptor (beta chain) sequence together with its context. The antigen remains unidentified. The source of the sample is a study of T cell responses to AZD1222 COVID-19 vaccine. Study-level findings and limits: Spike-wide coverage was observed for vaccine-associated CD4 TCRs, with dominant responses at 160-218 and 743-854.

Sequencing used immunoSEQ multiplex PCR; TCRdb keeps in-frame clones, though not all of them. The table has about 110,000 clones, roughly 90% seen once; the top ten hold 1.5% to 2%. The CDR3 runs 12 residues. Trimming cost V 8 bases and J 8 bases; bases outside gene matches: 7. Per germline, CDR1 LNHDA and CDR2 SQIVND (reference sequence). The chain employs TRBV19 and TRBJ1-2; 8 bases map to TRBD1. The origin of this receptor is an adult in good health. The specimen comprised peripheral blood, sampled on day 0 of AZD1222 vaccination. The CDR3 DNA follows: TGTGCCAGTGGCAGGGGGCGCTTGGGCTACACCTTC. Amino acids: CASGRGRLGYTF.